This T cell receptor beta chain was sequenced in a study of cytomegalovirus exposure and HLA in healthy donors. Study-level information: The approximately 680 first-cohort repertoires and the 130 or so validation repertoires shared the same platform, a later analysis reported. General study points: As confirmed in vitro, a few CMV-associated chains were specific for CMV antigens. Cytomegalovirus association was assigned to 150 to 200 TCR beta chains.

CDR1 and CDR2 from the germline V gene are SEHNR and FQNEAQ (reference sequence). The CDR3 is 17 amino acids. Trimming stripped 2 bases from V and 2 bases from J, with 18 bases between. Clones were read by immunoSEQ multiplex PCR, and TCRdb kept only the in-frame ones, dropping some. The sample yields approximately 110,000 clones, about nine tenths seen once. On this clone: Its antigen is not known.

The donors were members of the validation cohort comprising roughly 130 subjects, separate from the roughly 670-subject first cohort. The V gene is TRBV7-9, the J gene TRBJ2-5; D call uncertain. The TCR sequence derives from a woman younger than 30 in good health and CMV-seronegative. The sequenced material came from PBMCs. CDR3 loop: CASSLPRLSFAQETQYF. CDR3 nucleotide sequence: TGTGCCAGCAGCTTACCAAGATTAAGCTTTGCGCAAGAGACCCAGTACTTC.